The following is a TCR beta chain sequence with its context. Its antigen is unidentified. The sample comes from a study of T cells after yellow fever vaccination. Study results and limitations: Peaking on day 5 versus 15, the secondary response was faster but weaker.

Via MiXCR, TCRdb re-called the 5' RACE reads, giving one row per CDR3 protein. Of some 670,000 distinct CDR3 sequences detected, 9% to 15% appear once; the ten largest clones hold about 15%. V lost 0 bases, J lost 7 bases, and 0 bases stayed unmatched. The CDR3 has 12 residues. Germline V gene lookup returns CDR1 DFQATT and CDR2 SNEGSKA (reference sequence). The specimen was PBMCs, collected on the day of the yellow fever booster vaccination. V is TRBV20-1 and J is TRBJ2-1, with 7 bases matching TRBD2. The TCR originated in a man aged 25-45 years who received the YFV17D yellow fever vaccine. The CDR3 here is CSARELANEQFF. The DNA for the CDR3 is TGCAGTGCTAGAGAACTAGCGAATGAGCAGTTCTTC.